In this sample, the clone carrying this T cell receptor beta chain turned up many times. Its antigen is not identified. The data belong to a study of T-cell memory formation after mild COVID-19. Study-level findings and limits: The authors did not confirm SARS-CoV-2 specificity of second-wave clones peaking day 37. Contracting CD4+ clones sat mainly in CM and EM; CD8+ in EMRA.

TCRdb reprocessed the 5' RACE reads with MiXCR, giving one entry per CDR3 protein. The data show 200,000 to 250,000 distinct CDR3 sequences, with more than 8% seen just once and around 20% held by the top ten. Germline V CDR1 and CDR2: SGHTA, FQGNSA. Between the trimmed V and J ends, which lost 5 bases and 7 bases, there was a span of 20 bases. The CDR3 runs 16 residues. Material: PBMCs or a T cell subset sorted from them (not recorded which). The chain is built from TRBV7-2 and TRBJ1-4, with D unclear. This receptor was taken from a man between 18 and 29 years old who had mild COVID-19 (a few samples of this study predate the infection). Cell type and time point are not known. The CDR3 loop reads CASSLFGRSGGEKLFF. The CDR3 nucleotides are TGTGCCAGCAGCCTATTTGGAAGGTCCGGAGGTGAAAAACTGTTTTTT. Filled out from reference TRBV7-2 and TRBJ1-4, the complete variable domain reads GAGVSQSPSNKVTEKGKDVELRCDPISGHTALYWYRQSLGQGLEFLIYFQGNSAPDKSGLPSDRFSAERTGGSVSTLTIQRTQQEDSAVYLCASSLFGRSGGEKLFFGSGTQLSVL.